This T cell receptor beta chain emerged from a study of blood T cell repertoires in COVID-19 (dated by TCRdb to 2020 to 2021). About the full investigation: Collaborator samples came from the United States, Italy and Spain and covered acute and convalescent phases of COVID-19. The prospective study material was composed of cDNA or gDNA derived from T cells, B-cell-depleted T cells, or PBMCs. Deeply sampled blood TCRbeta repertoires from subjects exposed to, actively infected with, or recovered from COVID-19 were included in the dataset. A freely available public database, intended as a resource for researchers studying the immune response to SARS-CoV-2, is where the repertoires were released. The samples were drawn from the first 160 participants of the ongoing ImmuneRACE study and from some 1,300 subjects provided by 6 global collaborators. A de-identified subject ID, COVID-19 status, age in years and sex were almost always included in the sample metadata. HLA class I and class II types, where available, came from metadata supplied by the sample provider rather than from assay-based typing.

The immunoSEQ Assay, a bias-controlled multiplex PCR, was used to amplify TCRbeta CDR3 regions from genomic DNA. Under the source paper's analysis protocol: The number of nucleated cells in each sample was estimated by amplification of reference gene primers within the assay. To quantify the absolute abundance of each unique TCRbeta CDR3 rearrangement, sequence reads were collapsed and filtered. For each sample, productive Simpson clonality was calculated as the square root of Simpson's diversity index across productive rearrangements. Not all clones reach the TCRdb copy of this immuneACCESS table, which keeps in-frame sequences only. Checked studies attribute under half of the gap to unresolved V genes and leave the rest unexplained. The DNA was the basis for D and trimming; V, J and clone size are from that table. This sample comprises 300,000 to 400,000 clones, 88% of them detected only once. Together, the top ten hold around 0.91% of the sample.

Enrolling through a virtual design, the prospective study's participants ranged in age from roughly 18 to 89 years and lived across around 25 United States geographic areas. In the prospective study, cohorts were assigned on the basis of participant-reported clinical history obtained from a screening survey and a study questionnaire. In the prospective study, whole blood, serum and a nasopharyngeal or oropharyngeal swab were collected from each participant by mobile phlebotomists. Over an approximately two-month period, participants in the prospective study had the option of providing additional blood draws and questionnaires. Blood samples from the prospective study were shipped frozen or at room temperature prior to DNA extraction. Note on this clone: There is no known antigen for this receptor. Base-call qualities are not available, and no considerably larger clone is one nucleotide away.

General study outcomes and caveats: The amount of clinical and demographic metadata varied by source and participant and was provided uncurated.

Reading the germline V gene gives CDR1 MNHEY and CDR2 SVGEGT. Measured from the cysteine to the phenylalanine, the CDR3 is 13 residues long. Only the CDR3 DNA stays, 39 bases, in frame from base 1. V gives up 3 bases and J gives up 10 bases, and the segment between their germline ends measures 13 bases. The receptor was isolated from a woman in her twenties or thirties with acute COVID-19. Sequenced: PBMCs or T cells enriched from blood (not recorded which). The chain couples TRBV6-2 or TRBV6-3 to TRBJ2-1; the D segment cannot be called with confidence. The CDR3 region: CASSYHMGTEQFF. The sequence in DNA is TGTGCCAGCAGTTATCACATGGGCACGGAGCAGTTCTTC.